Sequencing of this T cell receptor beta chain was carried out in a study of identical twins. Whole-study findings and limits: Insertions were fewer in abundant cord blood beta clonotypes, whereas memory repertoires showed none of this pattern. Invariant MAIT and iNKT cells could partly confound zero-insertion analyses.

One entry per CDR3 protein, called by TCRdb with MiXCR from the 5' RACE reads. The profile shows approximately 410,000 distinct CDR3 sequences, about a fifth of them singletons. Everyone who donated was a healthy Caucasian. Turning to this clonotype: Its antigen is unidentified.

The receptor's source is a man aged 45-60 years in good health. Material: naive T cells sorted from blood.

The CDR3 DNA is TGTGCCAGCAGCCGCGACAGACAGGACCCCTATAATTCACCCCTCCACTTT. As protein: CASSRDRQDPYNSPLHF. The chain carries TRBV5-6 and TRBJ1-6; a weak D match, TRBD1 (6 bases). CDR3 length equals 17 residues. Germline V lookup: CDR1 SGHDT, CDR2 YYEEEE. Trimming removed 4 bases from V and 2 bases from J, with 16 bases in between.